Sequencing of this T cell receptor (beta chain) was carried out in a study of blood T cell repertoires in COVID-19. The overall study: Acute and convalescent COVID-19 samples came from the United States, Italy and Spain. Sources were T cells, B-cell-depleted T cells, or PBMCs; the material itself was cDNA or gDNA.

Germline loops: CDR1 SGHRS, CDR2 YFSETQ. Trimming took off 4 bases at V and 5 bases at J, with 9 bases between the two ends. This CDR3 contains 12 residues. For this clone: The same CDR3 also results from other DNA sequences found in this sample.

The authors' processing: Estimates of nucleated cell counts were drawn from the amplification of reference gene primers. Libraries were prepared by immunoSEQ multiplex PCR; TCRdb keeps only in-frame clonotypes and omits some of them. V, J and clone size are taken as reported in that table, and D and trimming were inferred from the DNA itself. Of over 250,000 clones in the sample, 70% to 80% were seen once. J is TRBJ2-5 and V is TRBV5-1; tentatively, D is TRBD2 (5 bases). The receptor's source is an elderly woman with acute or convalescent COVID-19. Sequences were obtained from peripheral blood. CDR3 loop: CASSPAGETQYF. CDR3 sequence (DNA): TGCGCCAGCAGCCCCGCGGGTGAGACCCAGTACTTC.